This TCR beta chain was documented in a study of blood T cell repertoires in COVID-19. On the study more broadly: Specimens from acute and convalescent COVID-19 originated in the United States, Italy and Spain. PBMCs, B-cell-depleted T cells, or T cells were the source of the cDNA or gDNA that made up the material.

As processed by the authors: Amplification with reference gene primers provided the estimates of nucleated cell counts. Assay: immunoSEQ multiplex PCR; the TCRdb copy retains only in-frame clones and omits some. V and J calls and clone size come straight from that table; D and trimming were deduced from the DNA. In the table there are about 37,000 clones, roughly nine tenths of which are singletons. This CDR3 is built from 14 residues. The V gene lost 0 bases and the J gene lost 3 bases, with 7 bases spanning the gap. Germline CDR1 and CDR2: MGHDK and SYGVNS. The source material was peripheral blood. This sequence originates from a human donor in a cohort sampled during active COVID-19. The chain is built from TRBV25-1 and TRBJ2-3; a weak D match, TRBD2 (5 bases). CDR3 region: CASSEYRGTDTQYF. The CDR3 DNA sequence: TGTGCCAGCAGTGAATATCGGGGTACAGATACGCAGTATTTT.